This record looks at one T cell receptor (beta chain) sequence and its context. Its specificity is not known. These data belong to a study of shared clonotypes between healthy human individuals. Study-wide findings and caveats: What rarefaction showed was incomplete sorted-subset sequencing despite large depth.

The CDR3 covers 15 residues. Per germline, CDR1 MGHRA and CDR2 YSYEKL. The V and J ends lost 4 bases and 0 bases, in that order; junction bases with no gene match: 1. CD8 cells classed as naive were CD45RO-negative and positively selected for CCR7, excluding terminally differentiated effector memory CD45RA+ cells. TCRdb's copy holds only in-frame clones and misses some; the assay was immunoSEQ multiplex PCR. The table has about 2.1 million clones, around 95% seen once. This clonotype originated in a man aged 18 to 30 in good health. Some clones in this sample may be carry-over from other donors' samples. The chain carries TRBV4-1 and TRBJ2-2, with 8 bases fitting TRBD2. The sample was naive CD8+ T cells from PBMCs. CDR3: CASSPAGANTGELFF. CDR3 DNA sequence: TGCGCCAGCAGCCCAGCGGGAGCGAACACCGGGGAGCTGTTTTTT.